This TCR beta chain emerged from a study of blood T cells in healthy people across ages. The authors drew around 11 milliliters of peripheral blood from each donor. Sample-barcoded 5' priming and a J-beta primer mix drove a second PCR of roughly 6 to 12 cycles. TCRdb called the 5' RACE reads again in MiXCR, with one record for every CDR3 protein. The sample lists 700,000 to 950,000 distinct CDR3 sequences, 55% to 70% occurring once. This clonotype has just a few counts. Material: blood. The origin of this receptor is a man aged 25 to 45 in good health.

CDR3 nucleotides: TGTGCCAGCAGCTTAGACCCCGGTACCTACAATGAGCAGTTCTTC. It codes for CASSLDPGTYNEQFF. The rearrangement joins TRBV7-2 to TRBJ2-1; D gene uncertain. Germline V gene lookup returns CDR1 SGHTA and CDR2 FQGNSA. V lost 1 base to trimming and J lost 2 bases, with 9 bases between them. The CDR3 is 15 amino acids.